This T cell receptor (beta chain) was captured by sequencing in a study of blood T cell repertoires in COVID-19. Study at large: The United States, Italy and Spain were the sources of the acute and convalescent COVID-19 samples.

Measured with immunoSEQ multiplex PCR; TCRdb has only the in-frame clones, and not every one. Seen here are around 250,000 clones, more than 75% observed once, and the top ten hold approximately 7%. This CDR3 is built from 15 residues. The V and J ends lost 1 base and 8 bases respectively, with 17 bases between them. Per germline, CDR1 LGHNA and CDR2 YSLEER. Sample: peripheral blood. This chain links TRBV4-3 with TRBJ1-1, with D perhaps TRBD1 (5 bases). The origin of this receptor is a woman in her seventies with active or convalescent COVID-19. The CDR3 DNA is TGCGCCAGCAGCCAAGGTCGAAACGACAGACCCGAAGCTTTCTTT. Translated: CASSQGRNDRPEAFF.